This T cell receptor beta chain appears in the sequencing data of a study of control samples from healthy donors and cancer patients. Sequenced by immunoSEQ multiplex PCR; TCRdb stores in-frame clones only, minus some. Here the sample spans 100,000 to 150,000 clones, nearly 90% being singletons. CDR1 LNHDA and CDR2 SQIVND come from the germline V gene (reference sequence). This CDR3 has 14 amino acids. Trimming stripped 5 bases from V and 3 bases from J, with 13 bases between. This TCR came from a man aged 50 to 60 with head and neck cancer. This chain joins TRBV19 and TRBJ2-5; perhaps D is TRBD1 or TRBD2 (5 bases each). What was sequenced was PBMCs. CDR3 loop: CASSPLRDEETQYF. CDR3 nucleotides: TGTGCCAGTAGTCCTCTCCGGGACGAAGAGACCCAGTACTTC.